This T cell receptor (beta chain) was sequenced during a study of identical twins. In its sample, this clonotype was seen once. TCRdb reanalysed the 5' RACE reads using MiXCR and keeps one entry per CDR3 protein. The sample holds 400,000 to 500,000 distinct CDR3 sequences, approximately 18% seen once. The source of this sequence is a middle-aged man in good health. Sequenced material: naive T cells sorted from blood.

Here the CDR3 reads CATMMDRANYGYTF. The CDR3 nucleotides read TGTGCCACCATGATGGACCGAGCTAACTATGGCTACACCTTC. This chain joins TRBV4-2 and TRBJ1-2; the D is unclear. In germline, CDR1 is LGHNA, CDR2 YNFKEQ. Trimming left V 10 bases short and J 0 bases short, with 15 bases between. CDR3 size: 14 residues.